Following are 20 T cell receptor beta chains from one sample sequenced in a study of T-cell memory formation after mild COVID-19. TCRdb called the 5' RACE reads again in MiXCR, with one record for every CDR3 protein. The repertoire has 450,000 to 650,000 distinct CDR3 sequences, roughly 20% of them found once; the top ten carry 12%. The sequenced sample was PBMCs or a T cell subset sorted from them (not recorded which). These receptor sequences come from an adult woman who had mild COVID-19 (a few samples of this study predate the infection). Cell type and time point are not known.

This clonotype came up a few times. V gene TRBV6-1 combines with J gene TRBJ1-1; D ambiguous. The CDR3 sequence is 11 residues long. Germline V gives CDR1 MNHNS, CDR2 SASEGT. Trimming left V 6 bases short and J 3 bases short, with 5 bases between. The CDR3 is CASRDHTEAFF. CDR3 in DNA: TGTGCCAGCAGGGACCACACTGAAGCTTTCTTT.

The rearrangement uses TRBV20-1 and TRBJ2-1, with 11 bases aligning to TRBD2. CDR1 is DFQATT, CDR2 SNEGSKA, per germline (reference sequence). J lost 1 base, V lost 0 bases, and 5 bases had no gene match. This CDR3 is 17 amino acids long. The CDR3 coding sequence is TGCAGTGCTAGAGATTCGACTAGCGGGACTTCCTACAATGAGCAGTTCTTC. Translation: CSARDSTSGTSYNEQFF.

This clonotype was recorded many times. V gene TRBV5-1 combines with J gene TRBJ2-5; tentatively, D is TRBD1 or TRBD2 (6 bases each). The CDR3 has 15 amino acids. V shed 3 bases and J shed 2 bases, with 14 bases lying between them. Germline loops: CDR1 SGHRS, CDR2 YFSETQ. CDR3 coding DNA: TGCGCCAGCAGCTCACAAGGGGGACTTCAAGAGACCCAGTACTTC. Translating it yields CASSSQGGLQETQYF.

The rearrangement joins TRBV5-4 to TRBJ2-7; 7 bases map to TRBD2. From germline, CDR1 is SGHNT and CDR2 YYREEE (reference sequence). V dropped 4 bases and J dropped 0; count of bases not matched to a gene: 7. CDR3 size: 15 residues. CDR3 loop: CASSPPAGDSYEQYF. The CDR3 nucleotides read TGTGCCAGCAGCCCCCCGGCGGGGGACTCCTACGAGCAGTACTTC.

In DNA form, the CDR3 reads TGTGCCAGCAGTCTGAGTCTAGCAGCCAATGAGCAGTTCTTC. The encoded protein is CASSLSLAANEQFF. V is TRBV12-3 or TRBV12-4 and J is TRBJ2-1; tentative D call: TRBD2 (5 bases). This CDR3 is 14 amino acids long. The V end lost 5 bases, the J end lost 6 bases, and 14 bases lay between the germline ends.

This clonotype has only one observation. The chain is built from TRBV20-1 and TRBJ1-6, with 8 bases matching TRBD1. CDR1 DFQATT and CDR2 SNEGSKA come from the germline V gene (reference sequence). Trimming cost V 6 bases and J 1 base; bases outside gene matches: 14. The CDR3 runs to 18 residues. The CDR3 nucleotides are TGCAGTGCCCCGGGGACAGGACCGAGCTTTTCCTATAATTCACCCCTCCACTTT. Translating gives CSAPGTGPSFSYNSPLHF.

This clonotype turned up a few times. The chain couples TRBV29-1 to TRBJ2-3; 10 bases map to TRBD2. The CDR3 is 15 amino acids. Germline V gives CDR1 SQVTM, CDR2 ANQGSEA. DNA for the CDR3: TGCAGAGAGACCCCGGGACTAGCGAGCACAGATACGCAGTATTTT. It specifies CRETPGLASTDTQYF.

J is TRBJ2-5 and V is TRBV29-1; 7 bases fit TRBD1. Germline V gives CDR1 SQVTM, CDR2 ANQGSEA. V shed 7 bases and J 4 bases; nucleotides not matched to a gene: 3. CDR3 length: 11 residues. This CDR3 is CSGGQPETQYF. In DNA form, the CDR3 reads TGCAGCGGGGGACAGCCAGAGACCCAGTACTTC.

The J gene is TRBJ2-1, the V gene TRBV2; 11 positions match TRBD2. V dropped 6 bases and J dropped 7; count of bases not matched to a gene: 8. The CDR3 length is 15 residues. Germline loops: CDR1 SNHLY, CDR2 FYNNEI. This chain's CDR3 is CASSATSGGGNEQFF. The CDR3 DNA follows: TGTGCCAGCAGCGCTACTAGCGGGGGCGGAAATGAGCAGTTCTTC.

In nucleotides, the CDR3 is TGCGCCAGCACCCCCATGTCGGGGTGGTCAGCAGATACGCAGTATTTT. Translating it yields CASTPMSGWSADTQYF. The V and J genes are TRBV5-1 and TRBJ2-3, with a weak D call TRBD2 (5 bases). The CDR3 is 16 amino acids. CDR1 is SGHRS and CDR2 is YFSETQ in the germline V gene. V was pared by 6 bases and J by 4 bases, with 21 bases between.

The gene calls are TRBV5-6 and TRBJ1-5; D unresolved. Per the germline V gene, CDR1 is SGHDT and CDR2 is YYEEEE. The CDR3 contains 14 residues. V shed 4 bases and J shed 2 bases, with 10 bases lying between them. The DNA of the CDR3 is TGTGCCAGCAGCCCAGGTTGGGGCAATCAGCCCCAGCATTTT. As protein: CASSPGWGNQPQHF.

This clonotype has just a few counts. V usage is TRBV27 and J usage is TRBJ2-1, with D possibly TRBD2 on 5 matching bases. V dropped 3 bases and J dropped 5 bases, with 14 bases sitting between them. The CDR3 has 15 residues. Germline CDR1 is MNHEY and CDR2 is SMNVEV (reference sequence). This CDR3 is CASSFGTDGDNEQFF. CDR3 in DNA: TGTGCCAGCAGTTTTGGTACTGACGGGGACAATGAGCAGTTCTTC.

V gene TRBV9 combines with J gene TRBJ2-7; 9 nucleotides line up with TRBD2. The CDR3 is 14 amino acids. The V gene's germline CDR1 is SGDLS and CDR2 YYNGEE. The trim removed 0 bases at V and 4 bases at J, leaving 2 bases unmatched. This CDR3 reads CASSVGTSVYEQYF. In nucleotides, the CDR3 is TGTGCCAGCAGCGTAGGGACTAGCGTGTACGAGCAGTACTTC.

This clonotype showed up just a few times. The chain uses TRBV30 and TRBJ2-1, with a possible D match to TRBD2 (6 bases). This CDR3 comprises 11 residues. Trimming removed 7 bases at V and 3 bases at J, with 7 bases between. Germline V gene data show CDR1 as GTSNPN and CDR2 as SVGIG (reference sequence). The CDR3 region is CASDYYNEQFF. In nucleotides, the CDR3 is TGTGCCTCGGACTACTACAATGAGCAGTTCTTC.

The V call is TRBV4-3, the J call TRBJ2-7, with D perhaps given as TRBD1 or TRBD2 (5 bases each). Trimming took 0 bases from V and 0 from J, leaving 12 bases between them. The CDR3 length is 16 residues. Germline V gene lookup returns CDR1 LGHNA and CDR2 YSLEER. CDR3 nucleotides: TGCGCCAGCAGCCAAGATCGGGACGAAAGCTCCTACGAGCAGTACTTC. Translating gives CASSQDRDESSYEQYF.

This rearrangement joins TRBV20-1 to TRBJ2-3, with 9 bases that match TRBD1. CDR3 length equals 15 residues. Germline CDR1 reads DFQATT; CDR2 reads SNEGSKA (reference sequence). V shed 1 base, J shed 2 bases, and the junction held 4 bases outside the gene matches. CDR3 loop: CSARVRTGVTDTQYF. As DNA, the CDR3 is TGCAGTGCTAGAGTTAGGACAGGGGTCACAGATACGCAGTATTTT.

This sequence joins TRBV7-9 and TRBJ2-7; D not certain. The CDR3 contains 13 residues. Trimming cost V 3 bases and J 3 bases, with 9 bases left between them. Germline CDR1 is SEHNR and CDR2 is FQNEAQ (reference sequence). The CDR3 loop reads CASSFLPVYEQYF. Here the CDR3 DNA reads TGTGCCAGCAGCTTTCTGCCAGTCTACGAGCAGTACTTC. Full variable domain (remainder filled in from reference TRBV7-9 and TRBJ2-7): DTGVSQNPRHKITKRGQNVTFRCDPISEHNRLYWYRQTLGQGPEFLTYFQNEAQLEKSRLLSDRFSAERPKGSFSTLEIQRTEQGDSAMYLCASSFLPVYEQYFGPGTRLTVT.

This clonotype turned up a few times. This sequence joins TRBV29-1 and TRBJ1-5; TRBD1 matches 8 bases. J lost 7 bases, V lost 6 bases, and 8 bases had no gene match. There are 13 residues in the CDR3. From germline, CDR1 is SQVTM and CDR2 ANQGSEA. Here the CDR3 DNA reads TGCAGCGTAATTACAGGGGGTGGCCAGCCCCAGCATTTT. Protein sequence: CSVITGGGQPQHF.

This clonotype was counted between two and nine times. The chain carries TRBV7-2 and TRBJ1-5, with D maybe TRBD1 (6 bases). Germline-derived CDR1 and CDR2 are SGHTA and FQGNSA. The V end was cut by 4 bases, the J end by 7 bases, with 17 bases between. The CDR3 totals 15 residues. In DNA, the CDR3 is TGTGCCAGCAGCTCACAGGGAGGGCAGGGCCAGCCCCAGCATTTT. It encodes CASSSQGGQGQPQHF.

The chain joins TRBV24-1 to TRBJ2-4; D possibly corresponds to TRBD1 (5 bases). The V and J ends lost 6 bases and 6 bases respectively, with 8 bases between them. The CDR3 has 12 residues. CDR1 and CDR2 (germline): KGHDR, SFDVKD. The chain's CDR3 is CATSPGLNIQYF. As DNA, the CDR3 is TGTGCCACCAGTCCAGGGCTAAACATTCAGTACTTC.